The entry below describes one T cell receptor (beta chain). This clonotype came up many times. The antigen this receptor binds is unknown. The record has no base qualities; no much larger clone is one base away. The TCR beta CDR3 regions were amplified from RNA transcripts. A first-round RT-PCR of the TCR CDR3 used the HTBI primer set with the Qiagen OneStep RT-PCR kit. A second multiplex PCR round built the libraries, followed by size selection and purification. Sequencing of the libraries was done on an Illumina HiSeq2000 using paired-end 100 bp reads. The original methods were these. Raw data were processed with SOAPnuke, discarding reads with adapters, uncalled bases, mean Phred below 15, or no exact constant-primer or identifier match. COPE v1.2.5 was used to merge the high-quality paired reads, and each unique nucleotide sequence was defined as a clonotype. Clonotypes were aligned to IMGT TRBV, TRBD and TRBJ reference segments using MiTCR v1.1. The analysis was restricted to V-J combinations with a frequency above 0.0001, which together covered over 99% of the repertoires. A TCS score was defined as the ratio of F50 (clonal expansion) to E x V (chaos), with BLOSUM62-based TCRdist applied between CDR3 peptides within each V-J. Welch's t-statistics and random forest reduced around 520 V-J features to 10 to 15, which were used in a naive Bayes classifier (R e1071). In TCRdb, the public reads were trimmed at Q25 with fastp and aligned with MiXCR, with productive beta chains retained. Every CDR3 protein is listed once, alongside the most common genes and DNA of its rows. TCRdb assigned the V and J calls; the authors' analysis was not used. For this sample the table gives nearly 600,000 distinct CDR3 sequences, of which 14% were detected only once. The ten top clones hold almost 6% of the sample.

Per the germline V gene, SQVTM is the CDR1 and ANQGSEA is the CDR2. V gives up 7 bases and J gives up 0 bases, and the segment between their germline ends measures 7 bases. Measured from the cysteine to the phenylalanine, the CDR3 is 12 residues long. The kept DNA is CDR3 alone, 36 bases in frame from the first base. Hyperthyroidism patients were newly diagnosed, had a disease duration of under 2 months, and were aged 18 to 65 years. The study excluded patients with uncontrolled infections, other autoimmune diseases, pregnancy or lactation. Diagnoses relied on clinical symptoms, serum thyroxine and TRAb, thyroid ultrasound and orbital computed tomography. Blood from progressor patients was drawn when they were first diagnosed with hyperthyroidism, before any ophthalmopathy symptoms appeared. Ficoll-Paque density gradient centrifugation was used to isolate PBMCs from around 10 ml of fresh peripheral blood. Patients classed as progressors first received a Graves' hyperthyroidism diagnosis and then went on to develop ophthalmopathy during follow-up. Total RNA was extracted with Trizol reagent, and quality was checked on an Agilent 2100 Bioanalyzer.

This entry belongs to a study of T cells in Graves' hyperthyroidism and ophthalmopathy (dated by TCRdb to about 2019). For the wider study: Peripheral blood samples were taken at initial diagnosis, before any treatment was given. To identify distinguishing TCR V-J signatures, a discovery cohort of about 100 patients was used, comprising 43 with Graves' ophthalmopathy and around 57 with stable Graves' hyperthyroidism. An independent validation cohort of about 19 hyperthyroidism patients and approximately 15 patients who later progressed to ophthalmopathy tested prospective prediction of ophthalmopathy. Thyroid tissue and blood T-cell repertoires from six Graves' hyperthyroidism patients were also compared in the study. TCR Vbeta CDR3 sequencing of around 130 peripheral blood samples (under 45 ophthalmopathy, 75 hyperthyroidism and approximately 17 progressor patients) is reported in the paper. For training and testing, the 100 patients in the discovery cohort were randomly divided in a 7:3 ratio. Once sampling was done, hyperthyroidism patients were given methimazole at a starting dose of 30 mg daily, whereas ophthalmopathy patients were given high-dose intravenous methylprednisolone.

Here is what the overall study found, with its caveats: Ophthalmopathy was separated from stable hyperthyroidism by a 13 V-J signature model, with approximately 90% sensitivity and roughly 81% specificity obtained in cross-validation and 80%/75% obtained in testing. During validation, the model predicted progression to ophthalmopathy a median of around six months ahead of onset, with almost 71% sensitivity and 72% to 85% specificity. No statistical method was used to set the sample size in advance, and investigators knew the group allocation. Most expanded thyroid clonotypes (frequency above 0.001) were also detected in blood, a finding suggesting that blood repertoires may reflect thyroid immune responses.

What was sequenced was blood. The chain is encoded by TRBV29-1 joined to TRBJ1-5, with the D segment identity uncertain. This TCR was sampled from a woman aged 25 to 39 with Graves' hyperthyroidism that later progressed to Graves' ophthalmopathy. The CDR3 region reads CSAQHSNQPQHF. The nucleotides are TGCAGCGCTCAGCATAGCAATCAGCCCCAGCATTTT.